One T cell receptor (beta chain) is described in this entry. As yet, its antigen is unknown. This record belongs to a study of cytomegalovirus exposure and HLA in healthy donors. Study-level points and caveats: A highly shared variant cluster was judged a likely technical artifact. The authors later found TCR association rates varying by HLA locus, with DRB1 most and HLA-C fewest. Analysis performed later showed TCR beta chains linked to HLA being more clonally expanded than equally common others.

Vbeta (60) and Jbeta (13) primers were used in the PCR. Repertoires were generated with immunoSEQ multiplex PCR, while TCRdb's copy carries only in-frame clones and drops some. The sample holds around 190,000 clones; around 81% are singletons and the top ten take around 5.7%. The CDR3 is 14 amino acids. CDR1 and CDR2 from the germline V gene are SGHTA and FQGNSA. Trimming cost V 1 base and J 8 bases, with 13 bases left between them. The sequenced material came from PBMCs. This TCR came from a man aged 35 to 55 in good health and CMV-seronegative. The chain couples TRBV7-2 to TRBJ2-3, with a tentative D call TRBD1 (6 bases). CDR3 in DNA: TGTGCCAGCAGCTTAGGGCAGGGGCAGGTTACGCAGTATTTT. This sequence encodes CASSLGQGQVTQYF.